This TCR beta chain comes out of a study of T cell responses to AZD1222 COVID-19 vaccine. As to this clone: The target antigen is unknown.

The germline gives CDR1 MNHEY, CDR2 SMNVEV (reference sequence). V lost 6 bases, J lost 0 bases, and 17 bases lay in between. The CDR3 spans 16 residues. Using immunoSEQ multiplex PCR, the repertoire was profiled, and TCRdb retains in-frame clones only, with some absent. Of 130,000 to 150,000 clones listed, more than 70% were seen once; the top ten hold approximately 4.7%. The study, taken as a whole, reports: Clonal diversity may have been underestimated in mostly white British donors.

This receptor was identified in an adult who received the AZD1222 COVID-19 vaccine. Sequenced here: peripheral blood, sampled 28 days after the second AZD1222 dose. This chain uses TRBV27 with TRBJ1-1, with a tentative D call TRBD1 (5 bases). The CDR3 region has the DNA TGTGCCAGCAGATACGGGACGGCAGATCTGAACACTGAAGCTTTCTTT. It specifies CASRYGTADLNTEAFF.